A selection of T cell receptor beta chains follows, all from one sample in a study of T cell repertoires in cytomegalovirus infection. TCRdb passed the reads through MiXCR, listing each CDR3 protein once. The sample shows some 440,000 distinct CDR3 sequences, approximately 30% of them seen only once. Sample: PBMCs. The receptors shown here come from a human donor in good health (CMV status not recorded). Some clones in this sample may be carry-over from other donors' samples. CDR3s include the opening cysteine and the closing phenylalanine or tryptophan. Fields, in order: J gene, clone size, D gene, V gene, CDR3 protein, CDR3 DNA. The D gene is left open where the match is weak. Only some rows state a clone size, as once, few, many or a class for expanded clones.

j_call: TRBJ2-3; clone_size: many; d_call: TRBD2; v_call: TRBV12-3/TRBV12-4; cdr3_aa: CASSFVSGTSLTDTQYF; cdr3_nt: TGTGCCAGCAGTTTCGTCTCCGGGACTAGTCTAACAGATACGCAGTATTTT
j_call: TRBJ2-7; clone_size: -; d_call: TRBD2; v_call: TRBV6-6; cdr3_aa: CASSYMGLADYEQYF; cdr3_nt: TGTGCCAGCAGTTACATGGGACTAGCGGACTACGAGCAGTACTTC
j_call: TRBJ2-2; clone_size: few; d_call: TRBD1; v_call: TRBV5-1; cdr3_aa: CASSTGTGGGALGELFF; cdr3_nt: TGCGCCAGCAGCACTGGGACAGGGGGCGGTGCCCTCGGGGAGCTGTTTTTT
j_call: TRBJ2-7; clone_size: many; d_call: TRBD2; v_call: TRBV7-6; cdr3_aa: CASSFGAGGPQSSYEQYF; cdr3_nt: TGTGCCAGCAGCTTTGGAGCGGGGGGCCCCCAAAGCTCCTACGAGCAGTACTTC
j_call: TRBJ2-1; clone_size: -; d_call: TRBD1; v_call: TRBV11-2; cdr3_aa: CASSPWGRGQGEQFF; cdr3_nt: TGTGCCAGCAGCCCATGGGGCAGGGGGCAAGGTGAGCAGTTCTTC
j_call: TRBJ2-5; clone_size: many; d_call: -; v_call: TRBV7-8; cdr3_aa: CASSSMGGDQETQYF; cdr3_nt: TGTGCCAGCAGCTCGATGGGCGGGGATCAAGAGACCCAGTACTTC
j_call: TRBJ2-3; clone_size: -; d_call: TRBD2; v_call: TRBV19; cdr3_aa: CASSTLSGAVTDTQYF; cdr3_nt: TGTGCCAGTAGTACCCTTAGCGGGGCCGTCACAGATACGCAGTATTTT
j_call: TRBJ2-3; clone_size: few; d_call: TRBD2; v_call: TRBV12-3/TRBV12-4; cdr3_aa: CASSFKRGGTDTQYF; cdr3_nt: TGTGCCAGCAGTTTTAAGCGGGGGGGCACAGATACGCAGTATTTT
j_call: TRBJ2-7; clone_size: few; d_call: -; v_call: TRBV27; cdr3_aa: CASSPSGQLNEQYF; cdr3_nt: TGTGCCAGCAGTCCGTCGGGACAATTGAACGAGCAGTACTTC
j_call: TRBJ1-5; clone_size: -; d_call: -; v_call: TRBV7-2; cdr3_aa: CASSLESRRNQPQHF; cdr3_nt: TGTGCCAGCAGCTTAGAGAGTCGGCGGAATCAGCCCCAGCATTTT
j_call: TRBJ1-2; clone_size: -; d_call: -; v_call: TRBV7-2; cdr3_aa: CASSLELGGTVCGYTF; cdr3_nt: TGTGCCAGCAGCTTAGAGTTGGGGGGGACGGTGTGTGGCTACACCTTC
j_call: TRBJ2-1; clone_size: -; d_call: TRBD1; v_call: TRBV29-1; cdr3_aa: CSVESGQGLGGEQFF; cdr3_nt: TGCAGCGTTGAATCGGGACAGGGCTTAGGCGGTGAGCAGTTCTTC
j_call: TRBJ2-3; clone_size: -; d_call: -; v_call: TRBV7-2; cdr3_aa: CASSLAPPYTQYF; cdr3_nt: TGTGCCAGCAGCTTAGCGCCCCCATATACGCAGTATTTT
j_call: TRBJ1-3; clone_size: -; d_call: -; v_call: TRBV30; cdr3_aa: CAWSVSFSGNTIYF; cdr3_nt: TGTGCCTGGAGTGTTAGCTTTTCAGGAAACACCATATATTTT
j_call: TRBJ2-3; clone_size: -; d_call: -; v_call: TRBV6-6; cdr3_aa: CASSYGPGFLMDTQYF; cdr3_nt: TGTGCCAGCAGTTACGGGCCGGGATTCTTGATGGATACGCAGTATTTT
j_call: TRBJ1-3; clone_size: -; d_call: TRBD1; v_call: TRBV2; cdr3_aa: CASKLDRADGNTIYF; cdr3_nt: TGTGCCAGCAAGCTCGACAGGGCTGACGGAAACACCATATATTTT
j_call: TRBJ1-3; clone_size: many; d_call: -; v_call: TRBV12-3/TRBV12-4; cdr3_aa: CASSHLEEDPGNTIYF; cdr3_nt: TGTGCCAGCAGTCACCTCGAGGAGGACCCTGGAAACACCATATATTTT
j_call: TRBJ2-3; clone_size: -; d_call: TRBD2; v_call: TRBV20-1; cdr3_aa: CSAITSGDYTDTQYF; cdr3_nt: TGCAGTGCAATAACTAGCGGGGATTACACAGATACGCAGTATTTT
j_call: TRBJ1-3; clone_size: -; d_call: -; v_call: TRBV20-1; cdr3_aa: CSAWGGTVGSGNTIYF; cdr3_nt: TGCAGTGCTTGGGGGGGGACGGTGGGCTCTGGAAACACCATATATTTT
j_call: TRBJ1-1; clone_size: -; d_call: -; v_call: TRBV6-5; cdr3_aa: CASRRPGTVNTEAFF; cdr3_nt: TGTGCCAGCAGGCGTCCCGGGACGGTGAACACTGAAGCTTTCTTT
j_call: TRBJ1-1; clone_size: many; d_call: -; v_call: TRBV7-6; cdr3_aa: CASSLGGPGTEAFF; cdr3_nt: TGTGCCAGCAGCTTAGGAGGCCCCGGGACTGAAGCTTTCTTT
j_call: TRBJ2-5; clone_size: -; d_call: TRBD2; v_call: TRBV9; cdr3_aa: CASSPGSSGSETQYF; cdr3_nt: TGTGCCAGCAGCCCCGGGTCTAGCGGTTCGGAGACCCAGTACTTC
j_call: TRBJ2-7; clone_size: -; d_call: TRBD1; v_call: TRBV18; cdr3_aa: CASSSQGIEQYF; cdr3_nt: TGTGCCAGCTCGTCACAGGGGATCGAGCAGTACTTC
j_call: TRBJ2-5; clone_size: -; d_call: TRBD2; v_call: TRBV6-6; cdr3_aa: CASSYFGGQETQYF; cdr3_nt: TGTGCCAGCAGTTACTTCGGGGGGCAAGAGACCCAGTACTTC
j_call: TRBJ1-2; clone_size: -; d_call: -; v_call: TRBV28; cdr3_aa: CASSFGSSNYGYTF; cdr3_nt: TGTGCCAGCAGTTTTGGCAGTTCTAACTATGGCTACACCTTC
j_call: TRBJ1-4; clone_size: -; d_call: TRBD1; v_call: TRBV28; cdr3_aa: CASLPQGGREKLFF; cdr3_nt: TGTGCCAGCCTCCCGCAGGGGGGAAGGGAAAAACTGTTTTTT
j_call: TRBJ2-2; clone_size: -; d_call: TRBD1; v_call: TRBV12-3/TRBV12-4; cdr3_aa: CASRPGQPTGELFF; cdr3_nt: TGTGCCAGCCGCCCGGGACAGCCAACCGGGGAGCTGTTTTTT
j_call: TRBJ1-1; clone_size: many; d_call: TRBD1; v_call: TRBV11-2; cdr3_aa: CASSPTAEGRGRTEAFF; cdr3_nt: TGTGCCAGCAGCCCCACCGCTGAGGGCAGGGGGCGAACTGAAGCTTTCTTT